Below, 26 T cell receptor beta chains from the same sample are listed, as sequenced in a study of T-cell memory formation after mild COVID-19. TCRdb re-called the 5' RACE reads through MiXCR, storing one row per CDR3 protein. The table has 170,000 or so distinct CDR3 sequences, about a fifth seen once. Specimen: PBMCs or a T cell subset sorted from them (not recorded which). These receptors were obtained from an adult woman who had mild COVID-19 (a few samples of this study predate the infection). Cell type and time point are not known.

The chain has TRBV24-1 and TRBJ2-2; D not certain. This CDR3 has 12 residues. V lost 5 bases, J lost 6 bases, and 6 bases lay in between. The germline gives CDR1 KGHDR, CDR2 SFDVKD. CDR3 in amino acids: CATSGVAGELFF. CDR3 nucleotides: TGTGCCACCAGTGGAGTAGCCGGGGAGCTGTTTTTT.

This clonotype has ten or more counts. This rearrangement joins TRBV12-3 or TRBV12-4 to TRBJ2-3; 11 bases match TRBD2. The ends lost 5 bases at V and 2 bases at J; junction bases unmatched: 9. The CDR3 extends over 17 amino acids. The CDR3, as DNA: TGTGCCAGCAGTCCTCCGGGACTAGCGGATCTCACAGATACGCAGTATTTT. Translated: CASSPPGLADLTDTQYF.

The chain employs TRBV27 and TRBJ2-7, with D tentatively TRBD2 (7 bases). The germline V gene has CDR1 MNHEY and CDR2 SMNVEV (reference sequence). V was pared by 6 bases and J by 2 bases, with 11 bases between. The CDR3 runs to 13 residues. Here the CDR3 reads CASRQGTTYEQYF. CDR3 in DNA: TGTGCCAGCAGGCAGGGGACTACCTACGAGCAGTACTTC.

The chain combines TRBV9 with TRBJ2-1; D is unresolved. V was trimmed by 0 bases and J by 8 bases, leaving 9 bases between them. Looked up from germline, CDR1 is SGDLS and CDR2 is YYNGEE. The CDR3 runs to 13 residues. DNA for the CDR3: TGTGCCAGCAGCGTAGAGGTGGTCGATGAGCAGTTCTTC. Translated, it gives CASSVEVVDEQFF.

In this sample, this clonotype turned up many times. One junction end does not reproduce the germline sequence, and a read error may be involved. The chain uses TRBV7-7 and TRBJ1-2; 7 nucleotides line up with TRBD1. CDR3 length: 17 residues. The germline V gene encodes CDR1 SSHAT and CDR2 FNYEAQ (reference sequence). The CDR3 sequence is CASSLAVPRDSYYGYTF. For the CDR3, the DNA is TGTGCTAGCAGCTTAGCCGTTCCCCGGGACAGCTACTATGGCTACACCTTC.

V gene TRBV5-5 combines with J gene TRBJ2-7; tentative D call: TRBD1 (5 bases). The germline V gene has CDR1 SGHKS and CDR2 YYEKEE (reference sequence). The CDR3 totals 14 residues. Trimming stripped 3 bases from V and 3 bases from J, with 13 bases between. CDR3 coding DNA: TGTGCCAGCAGCTGGGAAGGGGCAAACTACGAGCAGTACTTC. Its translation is CASSWEGANYEQYF.

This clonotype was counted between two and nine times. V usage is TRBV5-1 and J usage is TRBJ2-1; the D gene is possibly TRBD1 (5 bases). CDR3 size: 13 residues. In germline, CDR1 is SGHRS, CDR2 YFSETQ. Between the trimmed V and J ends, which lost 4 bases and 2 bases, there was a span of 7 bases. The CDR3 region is CASSTTAYNEQFF. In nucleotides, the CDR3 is TGCGCCAGCAGCACGACAGCCTACAATGAGCAGTTCTTC. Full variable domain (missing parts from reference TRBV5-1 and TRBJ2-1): KAGVTQTPRYLIKTRGQQVTLSCSPISGHRSVSWYQQTPGQGLQFLFEYFSETQRNKGNFPGRFSGRQFSNSRSEMNVSTLELGDSALYLCASSTTAYNEQFFGPGTRLTVL.

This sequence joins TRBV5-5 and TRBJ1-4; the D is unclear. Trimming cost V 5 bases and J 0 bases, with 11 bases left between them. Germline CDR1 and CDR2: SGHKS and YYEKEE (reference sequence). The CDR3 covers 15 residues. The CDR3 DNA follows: TGTGCCAGCAGATCGAGCGGAACAACTAATGAAAAACTGTTTTTT. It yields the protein CASRSSGTTNEKLFF.

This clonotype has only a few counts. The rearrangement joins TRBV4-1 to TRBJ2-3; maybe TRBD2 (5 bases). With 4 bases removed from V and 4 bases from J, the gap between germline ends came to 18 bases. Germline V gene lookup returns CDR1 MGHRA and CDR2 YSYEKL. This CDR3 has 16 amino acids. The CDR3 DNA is TGCGCCAGCAGCCCCTTCGGAAGCGGTGGGTCAGATACGCAGTATTTT. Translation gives CASSPFGSGGSDTQYF.

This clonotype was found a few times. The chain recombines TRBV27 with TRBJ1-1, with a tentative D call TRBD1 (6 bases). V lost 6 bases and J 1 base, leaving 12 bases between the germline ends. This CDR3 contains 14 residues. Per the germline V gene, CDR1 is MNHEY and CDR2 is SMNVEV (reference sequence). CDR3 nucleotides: TGTGCCAGCAGCCGACAGGCGCCGAACACTGAAGCTTTCTTT. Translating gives CASSRQAPNTEAFF.

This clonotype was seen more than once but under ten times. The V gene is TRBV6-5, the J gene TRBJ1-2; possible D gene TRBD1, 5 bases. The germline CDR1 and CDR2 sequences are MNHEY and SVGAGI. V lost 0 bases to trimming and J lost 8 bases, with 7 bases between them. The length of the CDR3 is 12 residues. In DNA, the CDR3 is TGTGCCAGCAGTTACTCAGGGGAGGGCTACACCTTC. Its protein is CASSYSGEGYTF.

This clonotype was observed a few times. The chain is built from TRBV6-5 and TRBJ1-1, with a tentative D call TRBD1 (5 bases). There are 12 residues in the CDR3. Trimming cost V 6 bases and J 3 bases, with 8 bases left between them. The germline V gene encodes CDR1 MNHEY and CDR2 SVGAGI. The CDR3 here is CASSRGDTEAFF. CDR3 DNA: TGTGCCAGCAGCCGGGGGGACACTGAAGCTTTCTTT.

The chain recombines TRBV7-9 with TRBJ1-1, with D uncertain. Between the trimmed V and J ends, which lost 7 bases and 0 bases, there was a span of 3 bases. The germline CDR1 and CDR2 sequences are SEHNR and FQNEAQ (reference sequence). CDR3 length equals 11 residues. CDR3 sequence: CASILNTEAFF. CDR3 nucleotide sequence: TGTGCCAGCATCTTGAACACTGAAGCTTTCTTT.

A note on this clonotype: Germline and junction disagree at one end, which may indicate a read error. The CDR3 sequence: CASSSGLSSYEKYF. DNA for the CDR3: TGTGCCAGCAGTTCCGGGTTAAGCTCCTACGAGAAGTACTTC. The chain employs TRBV6-2 or TRBV6-3 and TRBJ2-7; D not resolved. This CDR3 has 14 residues. Germline assignment: CDR1 MNHEY and CDR2 SVGEGT.

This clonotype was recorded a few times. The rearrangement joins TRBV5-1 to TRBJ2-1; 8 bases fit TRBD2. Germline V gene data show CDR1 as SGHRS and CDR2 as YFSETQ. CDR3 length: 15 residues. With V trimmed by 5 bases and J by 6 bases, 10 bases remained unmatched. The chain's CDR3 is CASRQGLASANEQFF. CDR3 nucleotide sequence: TGCGCCAGCAGGCAAGGACTAGCCTCGGCCAATGAGCAGTTCTTC.

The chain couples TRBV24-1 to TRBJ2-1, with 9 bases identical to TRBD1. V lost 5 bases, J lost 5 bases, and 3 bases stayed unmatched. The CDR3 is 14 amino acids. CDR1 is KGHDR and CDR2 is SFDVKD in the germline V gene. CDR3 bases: TGTGCCACCAGTGGGGGACAGGGTAACAATGAGCAGTTCTTC. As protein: CATSGGQGNNEQFF.

CDR3: CASSLTRGGNTIYF. CDR3 nucleotide sequence: TGTGCCAGCAGTTTAACCAGGGGTGGAAACACCATATATTTT. V and J are TRBV12-3 or TRBV12-4 and TRBJ1-3; the D gene is possibly TRBD1 (6 bases). Trimming removed 2 bases from V and 3 bases from J, with 8 bases in between. This CDR3 contains 14 residues.

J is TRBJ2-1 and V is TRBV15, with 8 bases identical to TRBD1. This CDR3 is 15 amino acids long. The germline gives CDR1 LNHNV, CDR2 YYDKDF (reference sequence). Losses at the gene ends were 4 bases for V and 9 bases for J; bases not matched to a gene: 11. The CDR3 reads CATSTPGQGLGEQFF. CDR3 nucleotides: TGTGCCACCAGCACCCCTGGACAGGGATTAGGTGAGCAGTTCTTC.

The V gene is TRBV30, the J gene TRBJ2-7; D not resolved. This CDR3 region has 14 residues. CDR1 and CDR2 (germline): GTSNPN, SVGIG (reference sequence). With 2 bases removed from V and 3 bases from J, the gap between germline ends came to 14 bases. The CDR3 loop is CAWSLGERFYEQYF. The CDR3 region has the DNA TGTGCCTGGAGTTTGGGTGAGAGGTTCTACGAGCAGTACTTC.

CDR3 coding DNA: TGTGCCAGCAGCCTCTGGAGCGGGGGTGATACGCAGTATTTT. Translating it yields CASSLWSGGDTQYF. The chain joins TRBV11-2 to TRBJ2-3, with TRBD2 matching 8 bases. The germline V gene encodes CDR1 SGHAT and CDR2 FQNNGV. The CDR3 runs 14 residues. With V trimmed by 5 bases and J by 6 bases, 7 bases remained unmatched.

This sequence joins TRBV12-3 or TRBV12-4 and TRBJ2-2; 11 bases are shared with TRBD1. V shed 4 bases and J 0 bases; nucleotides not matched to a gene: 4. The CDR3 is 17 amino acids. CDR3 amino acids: CASSWDRGDPNTGELFF. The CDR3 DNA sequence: TGTGCCAGCAGTTGGGACAGGGGGGACCCGAACACCGGGGAGCTGTTTTTT.

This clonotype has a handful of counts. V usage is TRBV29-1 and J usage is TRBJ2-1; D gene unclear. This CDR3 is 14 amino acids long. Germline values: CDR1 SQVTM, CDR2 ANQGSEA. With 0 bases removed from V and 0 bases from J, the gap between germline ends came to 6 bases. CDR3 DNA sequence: TGCAGCGTTGAAGACGGAAGCTCCTACAATGAGCAGTTCTTC. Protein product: CSVEDGSSYNEQFF.

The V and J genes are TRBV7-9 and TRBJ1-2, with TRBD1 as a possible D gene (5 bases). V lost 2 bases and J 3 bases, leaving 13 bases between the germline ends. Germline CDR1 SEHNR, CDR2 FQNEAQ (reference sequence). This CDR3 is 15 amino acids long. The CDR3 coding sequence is TGTGCCAGCAGCTTAAATAGTCCGGGGCACTATGGCTACACCTTC. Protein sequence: CASSLNSPGHYGYTF.

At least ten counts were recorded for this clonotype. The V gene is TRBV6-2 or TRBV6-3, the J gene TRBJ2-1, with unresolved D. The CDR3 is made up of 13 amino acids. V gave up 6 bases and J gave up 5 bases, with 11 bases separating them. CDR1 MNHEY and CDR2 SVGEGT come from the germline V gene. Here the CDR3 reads CASRFGRNNEQFF. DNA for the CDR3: TGTGCCAGCAGGTTCGGACGTAACAATGAGCAGTTCTTC.

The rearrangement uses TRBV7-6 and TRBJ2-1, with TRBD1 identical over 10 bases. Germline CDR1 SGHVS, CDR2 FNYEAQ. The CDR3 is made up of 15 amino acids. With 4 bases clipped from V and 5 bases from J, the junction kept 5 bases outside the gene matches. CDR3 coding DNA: TGTGCCAGCAGCTCGCGGACAGGGGGGGACAATGAGCAGTTCTTC. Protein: CASSSRTGGDNEQFF.

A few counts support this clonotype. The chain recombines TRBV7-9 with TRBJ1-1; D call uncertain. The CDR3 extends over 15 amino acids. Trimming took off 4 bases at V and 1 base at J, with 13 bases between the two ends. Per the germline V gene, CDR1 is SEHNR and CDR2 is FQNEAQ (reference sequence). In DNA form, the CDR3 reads TGTGCCAGCAGCTCCTCCGACACCGGGAACACTGAAGCTTTCTTT. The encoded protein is CASSSSDTGNTEAFF.